Each of the 17 T cell receptor beta chains below was sequenced from the same sample in a study of blood T cell repertoires in COVID-19. Repertoires were generated with immunoSEQ multiplex PCR, while TCRdb's copy carries only in-frame clones and drops some. The sample includes 130,000 to 150,000 clones, around 80% of them seen just once. The sequenced material came from peripheral blood. The source of these receptors is a human donor in a cohort sampled during active COVID-19.

This clone was observed a single time. This chain connects TRBV19 to TRBJ1-1; no firm D call. The germline V gene has CDR1 LNHDA and CDR2 SQIVND (reference sequence). Trimming stripped 4 bases from V and 1 base from J, with 13 bases between. This CDR3 has 15 amino acids. CDR3 DNA sequence: TGTGCCAGTAGTAAACAGTCAGGTGGGAACACTGAAGCTTTCTTT. Protein sequence: CASSKQSGGNTEAFF.

The chain carries TRBV28 and TRBJ2-5; possible D gene TRBD2, 6 bases. The CDR3 runs 16 residues. V lost 5 bases to trimming and J lost 0 bases, with 16 bases between them. Germline loops: CDR1 MDHEN, CDR2 SYDVKM. The CDR3 reads CASSNTDGGYQETQYF. The DNA of the CDR3 is TGTGCCAGCAGTAACACGGACGGGGGTTACCAAGAGACCCAGTACTTC.

The chain uses TRBV2 and TRBJ1-2; 9 nucleotides agree with TRBD1. The CDR3 spans 14 residues. With V trimmed by 4 bases and J by 8 bases, 8 bases remained unmatched. The V gene's germline CDR1 is SNHLY and CDR2 FYNNEI. CDR3 bases: TGTGCCAGCAGTGGGGACAGGGACTTGGGGGGCTACACCTTC. It is translated as CASSGDRDLGGYTF.

In this sample, this clone turned up once. The chain recombines TRBV6-6 with TRBJ1-3; 9 bases agree with TRBD1. V gave up 8 bases and J gave up 0 bases; unmatched junction bases: 5. CDR1 is MNHNY and CDR2 is SVGAGI in the germline V gene (reference sequence). This CDR3 is built from 15 residues. CDR3 DNA: TGTGCCAGCTCACAGGGGGCTGCCTCTGGAAACACCATATATTTT. Protein sequence: CASSQGAASGNTIYF.

The chain joins TRBV27 to TRBJ1-6; D is unclear. The length of the CDR3 is 12 residues. Per the germline V gene, CDR1 is MNHEY and CDR2 is SMNVEV (reference sequence). V gave up 3 bases and J gave up 8 bases, with 5 bases separating them. CDR3 nucleotides: TGTGCCAGCAGTTTTCCGGATTCACCCCTCCACTTT. This sequence encodes CASSFPDSPLHF.

The chain has TRBV2 and TRBJ1-2; TRBD1 might be the D (5 bases). Germline CDR1 is SNHLY and CDR2 is FYNNEI. The V end lost 2 bases, the J end lost 2 bases, and 12 bases lay between the germline ends. The CDR3 runs 15 residues. In DNA form, the CDR3 reads TGTGCCAGCAGTGAACAGGGTGGAAAAAACTATGGCTACACCTTC. Its translation: CASSEQGGKNYGYTF.

The V and J genes are TRBV28 and TRBJ1-3; D perhaps matches TRBD1 (5 bases). In germline, CDR1 is MDHEN, CDR2 SYDVKM. Trimming took 5 bases from V and 8 from J, leaving 19 bases between them. The CDR3 loop spans 15 amino acids. The CDR3 reads CASSISGRPGYTIYF. The CDR3 DNA sequence: TGTGCCAGCAGTATATCAGGGAGGCCCGGGTACACCATATATTTT.

CDR3 sequence reads: CASSLFTGPPGYTF. In DNA form, the CDR3 reads TGTGCCAGCAGCTTGTTCACAGGGCCCCCTGGCTACACCTTC. The chain links TRBV5-4 to TRBJ1-2; TRBD1 might be the D (6 bases). Trimming pared 1 base from V and 7 bases from J, leaving 14 bases between. The CDR3 length is 14 residues. CDR1 SGHNT and CDR2 YYREEE come from the germline V gene (reference sequence).

The rearrangement links TRBV7-9 to TRBJ2-1; 7 bases match TRBD1. The germline CDR1 and CDR2 sequences are SEHNR and FQNEAQ (reference sequence). The CDR3 totals 14 residues. Germline trimming cut 5 bases from V and 9 bases from J; bases unmatched to any gene: 10. The CDR3 coding sequence is TGTGCCAGCAGCCCGATTGGGGGACAGCCTGAGCAGTTCTTC. It is translated as CASSPIGGQPEQFF.

CDR3 protein: CASSLDGNYGYTF. The CDR3 DNA sequence: TGCGCCAGCAGCTTGGACGGTAACTATGGCTACACCTTC. The chain couples TRBV5-1 to TRBJ1-2, with unresolved D. The CDR3 runs to 13 residues. Germline V gives CDR1 SGHRS, CDR2 YFSETQ. Trimming removed 0 bases from V and 1 base from J, with 4 bases in between.

The chain is built from TRBV4-1 and TRBJ2-2; 8 bases fit TRBD2. This CDR3 has 15 residues. CDR1 is MGHRA, CDR2 YSYEKL, per germline. Trimming at V came to 0 bases and at J to 5 bases, leaving 2 bases not matched to a gene. As DNA, the CDR3 is TGCGCCAGCAGCCAAGACCCTAGCGGGACCGGGGAGCTGTTTTTT. This translates into CASSQDPSGTGELFF.

The V gene is TRBV11-3, the J gene TRBJ1-2; 8 bases are shared with TRBD1. Germline V gives CDR1 SGHNT, CDR2 YENEEA. V was clipped by 5 bases and J by 4 bases; unmatched bases: 12. The CDR3 is 16 residues long. The CDR3 protein is CASSHHGQGSGYGYTF. The CDR3 bases are TGTGCCAGCAGCCACCACGGACAGGGATCAGGCTATGGCTACACCTTC.

The chain joins TRBV6-2 or TRBV6-3 to TRBJ2-7; D is undetermined. The CDR3 is made up of 11 amino acids. Germline V gene lookup returns CDR1 MNHEY and CDR2 SVGEGT. Trimming stripped 4 bases from V and 9 bases from J, with 10 bases between. The CDR3 DNA sequence: TGTGCCAGCAGTTTCTCCCGCGGGCAGTACTTC. Protein product: CASSFSRGQYF.

This clone was seen more than once but under ten times. The junction shows a germline mismatch at one end, possibly a read error. This chain joins TRBV6-2 or TRBV6-3 and TRBJ2-1; 10 nucleotides match TRBD2. CDR1 and CDR2 from the germline V gene are MNHEY and SVGEGT. This CDR3 spans 11 amino acids. CDR3 DNA sequence: TGTGCCAGCAGCCAGGGACTAGCGATGGTCTTC. This gives the protein CASSQGLAMVF.

This sequence joins TRBV29-1 and TRBJ1-1; 11 positions match TRBD1. V was clipped by 7 bases and J by 2 bases; unmatched bases: 9. CDR1 is SQVTM, CDR2 ANQGSEA, per germline. CDR3 length: 15 residues. This CDR3 reads CSARRDRGVNTEAFF. In DNA, the CDR3 is TGCAGCGCACGCCGGGACAGGGGGGTCAACACTGAAGCTTTCTTT.

Worth noting for this clone: Its ends do not fully match the called genes, so a read error is possible. The rearrangement joins TRBV7-7 to TRBJ1-3; D uncertain. The germline gives CDR1 SSHAT, CDR2 FNYEAQ (reference sequence). The CDR3 consists of 15 residues. Here the CDR3 reads CASSLNSGSGNTIYF. For the CDR3, the DNA is TGTGCTAGCAGCTTAAACTCGGGGTCTGGAAACACCATATATTTT.

V usage is TRBV4-3 and J usage is TRBJ1-2; D may be TRBD1 (5 bases). CDR3 length: 15 residues. The germline V and J ends were trimmed by 0 bases and 7 bases, with 15 bases remaining between them. The germline V gene encodes CDR1 LGHNA and CDR2 YSLEER. This CDR3 is CASSQEGVGPGGYTF. The CDR3 region has the DNA TGCGCCAGCAGCCAAGAAGGGGTCGGGCCTGGTGGCTACACCTTC.